A selection of T cell receptor beta chains follows, all from one sample in a study of glioma-infiltrating T cells after dendritic cell vaccination. The protocol was immunoSEQ multiplex PCR, while the TCRdb copy is restricted to in-frame clones and leaves out a portion. The sample contains more than 85,000 clones, around 89% of which appear only once. The material sequenced was blood, taken after dendritic cell vaccination. Source of these receptors: a human donor with glioblastoma. Each CDR3 is given with its conserved first and last residue. D genes are given only for firm matches. Expanded clones get a size class; other rows say once, few or many, or leave the size out.

J,size,V,D,CDR3,DNA
TRBJ2-1,.,TRBV4-1,TRBD2,CASSQGGGAALYNEQFF,TGCGCCAGCAGCCAGGGGGGAGGGGCGGCCTTGTACAATGAGCAGTTCTTC
TRBJ2-5,.,TRBV2,TRBD1,CASTMTGGRETQYF,TGTGCCAGCACCATGACAGGGGGCCGAGAGACCCAGTACTTC
TRBJ2-5,.,TRBV5-1,.,CASSLGGGEETQYF,TGCGCCAGCAGCTTGGGTGGGGGCGAGGAGACCCAGTACTTC
TRBJ2-3,.,TRBV10-3,TRBD2,CAISSTSGRADTQYF,TGTGCCATCAGTTCGACTAGCGGGAGGGCAGATACGCAGTATTTT
TRBJ2-7,.,TRBV11-3,TRBD1,CASSLGGGQAYEQYF,TGTGCCAGCAGCTTAGGTGGGGGACAGGCCTACGAGCAGTACTTC
TRBJ1-2,.,TRBV7-9,.,CASSLPPQGGSGYTF,TGTGCCAGCAGCTTACCCCCGCAGGGCGGGAGTGGCTACACCTTC
TRBJ2-7,.,TRBV7-2,.,CASSLGSPYEQYF,TGTGCCAGCAGCTTAGGTAGTCCCTACGAGCAGTACTTC
TRBJ2-7,.,TRBV6-5,TRBD1,CASSFGQGSHEQYF,TGTGCCAGCAGTTTCGGACAGGGGAGCCACGAGCAGTACTTC
TRBJ1-2,.,TRBV28,.,CASSFGQNYGYTF,TGTGCCAGCAGTTTCGGACAGAACTATGGCTACACCTTC
TRBJ1-2,.,TRBV29-1,.,CSVDLGAGGYTF,TGCAGCGTTGATTTGGGGGCGGGTGGCTACACCTTC
TRBJ2-1,.,TRBV27,.,CASSSPGTRGNNEQFF,TGTGCCAGCAGTTCCCCAGGGACTCGTGGGAACAATGAGCAGTTCTTC
TRBJ2-3,.,TRBV5-4,TRBD2,CASSSNGRGTDTQYF,TGTGCCAGCAGCTCTAACGGGAGGGGCACAGATACGCAGTATTTT
TRBJ1-1,once,TRBV9,TRBD1,CASSGYRGLAFF,TGTGCCAGCAGCGGGTACAGGGGACTGGCTTTCTTT
TRBJ1-3,.,TRBV28,.,CASSRDRGNTIYF,TGTGCCAGCAGCCGAGACAGGGGAAACACCATATATTTT
TRBJ2-7,.,TRBV9,TRBD2,CASSPGGGRAYEQYF,TGTGCCAGCAGCCCAGGAGGAGGGAGGGCCTACGAGCAGTACTTC
TRBJ2-7,.,TRBV4-2,TRBD2,CASSPQGVLAGVSSYEQYF,TGTGCCAGCAGCCCACAAGGGGTACTAGCGGGGGTTAGCTCCTACGAGCAGTACTTC
TRBJ1-1,.,TRBV18,TRBD1,CASSPRDSITEAFF,TGTGCCAGCTCACCACGGGACAGCATCACGGAAGCTTTCTTT
TRBJ2-7,.,TRBV2,TRBD1,CANLRDRGSEQYF,TGTGCCAACCTCCGGGACAGGGGGTCCGAGCAGTACTTC
TRBJ2-7,.,TRBV11-3,TRBD2,CASSLMTGGAYEQYF,TGTGCCAGCAGCTTAATGACGGGAGGAGCCTACGAGCAGTACTTC
TRBJ1-3,.,TRBV19,.,CASSMGGVSGNTIYF,TGTGCCAGTAGTATGGGGGGGGTCTCTGGAAACACCATATATTTT
TRBJ2-1,.,TRBV9,TRBD2,CASSVGSGGRAHNEQFF,TGTGCCAGCAGCGTAGGGTCAGGCGGGAGAGCCCATAATGAGCAGTTCTTC
TRBJ2-5,.,TRBV6-5,.,CASSYPVSGGETQYF,TGTGCCAGCAGTTACCCAGTCTCAGGGGGGGAGACCCAGTACTTC
TRBJ2-5,.,TRBV11-2,.,CASSLVTAQETQYF,TGTGCCAGCAGCTTAGTAACAGCCCAAGAGACCCAGTACTTC
TRBJ1-1,.,TRBV2,.,CASSKTRNTEAFF,TGTGCCAGCAGTAAGACAAGGAACACTGAAGCTTTCTTT
TRBJ2-5,few,TRBV29-1,TRBD1,CSVLQGASETQYF,TGCAGCGTTTTACAGGGGGCGTCGGAGACCCAGTACTTC
TRBJ1-1,.,TRBV30,TRBD1,CAWSPLDKGQGVDDEAFF,TGTGCCTGGAGTCCCCTCGACAAGGGACAGGGGGTTGATGATGAAGCTTTCTTT
TRBJ2-1,.,TRBV28,.,CASRDSSSYNEQFF,TGTGCCAGCAGGGACTCGAGCTCCTACAATGAGCAGTTCTTC
TRBJ2-5,.,TRBV19,.,CASSTSGRGLGETQYF,TGTGCCAGTAGTACTTCTGGTAGAGGGCTCGGGGAGACCCAGTACTTC
TRBJ1-2,once,TRBV6-6,.,CASRFQGNRYGYTF,TGTGCCAGCAGGTTCCAGGGGAATCGGTATGGCTACACCTTC
TRBJ2-5,.,TRBV29-1,TRBD2,CSVPQRGVQETQYF,TGCAGCGTTCCCCAGCGGGGGGTCCAAGAGACCCAGTACTTC
TRBJ1-1,.,TRBV6-1,.,CASSDWTNTEAFF,TGTGCCAGCAGTGATTGGACAAACACTGAAGCTTTCTTT
TRBJ1-2,.,TRBV19,.,CASGGGSSRRDGYTF,TGTGCCAGTGGGGGGGGCTCCTCCCGGCGCGATGGCTACACCTTC
TRBJ1-5,.,TRBV29-1,.,CSVLPGGDSNQPQHF,TGCAGCGTTCTACCTGGGGGGGATAGCAATCAGCCCCAGCATTTT
TRBJ2-3,.,TRBV5-1,TRBD1,CASSFGTGITDTQYF,TGCGCCAGCAGCTTTGGGACAGGGATCACAGATACGCAGTATTTT
TRBJ1-2,.,TRBV6-1,TRBD1,CASRGDRGNMGYTF,TGTGCCAGCAGGGGGGACAGGGGGAATATGGGCTACACCTTC
TRBJ1-1,.,TRBV5-4,.,CASSPDSNREAFF,TGTGCCAGCAGCCCCGACAGTAACCGTGAAGCTTTCTTT
TRBJ2-5,.,TRBV9,TRBD2,CASSWGLAGEETQYF,TGTGCCAGCAGCTGGGGACTAGCGGGAGAAGAGACCCAGTACTTC
TRBJ1-2,.,TRBV29-1,.,CSVDVQDTNYGYTF,TGCAGCGTTGATGTGCAGGACACTAACTATGGCTACACCTTC
TRBJ2-3,.,TRBV5-1,TRBD1,CASSGQGPPTDTQYF,TGCGCCAGCAGCGGACAGGGGCCTCCGACGGATACGCAGTATTTT
TRBJ1-4,few,TRBV7-9,TRBD1,CASSLAGQGTGKLFF,TGTGCCAGCAGCTTAGCGGGACAGGGGACCGGAAAACTGTTTTTT
TRBJ1-2,few,TRBV6-1,.,CASSEGGLSGRPEDYGYTF,TGTGCCAGCAGTGAAGGGGGCCTTAGCGGACGCCCGGAAGACTATGGCTACACCTTC
TRBJ2-1,.,TRBV6-1,.,CASSGTLNEQFF,TGTGCCAGCAGTGGGACTCTTAATGAGCAGTTCTTC
TRBJ2-1,.,TRBV7-6,.,CASSPSYSYNEQFF,TGTGCCAGCAGCCCGAGCTACTCCTACAATGAGCAGTTCTTC
TRBJ2-1,.,TRBV9,.,CASSVGPGVSDEQFF,TGTGCCAGCAGCGTAGGTCCAGGGGTCAGCGATGAGCAGTTCTTC
TRBJ1-2,.,TRBV15,TRBD1,CATGTANEADYGYTF,TGTGCCACCGGGACAGCGAACGAGGCGGACTATGGCTACACCTTC
TRBJ2-2,.,TRBV5-4,TRBD1,CASSSRGRDTGELFF,TGTGCCAGCAGCTCCAGGGGGCGGGACACCGGGGAGCTGTTTTTT
TRBJ2-3,once,TRBV6-1,.,CASSRDNTDTQYF,TGTGCCAGCAGTCGGGACAACACAGATACGCAGTATTTT
TRBJ1-3,.,TRBV5-1,.,CASSLGRGDLSGNTIYF,TGCGCCAGCAGCTTGGGCAGGGGTGACCTCTCTGGAAACACCATATATTTT
TRBJ2-2,.,TRBV9,TRBD2,CASSSLAGGTGELFF,TGTGCCAGCAGCTCCTTAGCGGGGGGGACCGGGGAGCTGTTTTTT
TRBJ1-5,.,TRBV4-1,.,CASSRGGNSNQPQHF,TGCGCCAGCAGCCGAGGAGGGAATAGCAATCAGCCCCAGCATTTT
TRBJ2-5,.,TRBV5-1,.,CASSTAGTAQETQYF,TGCGCCAGCAGCACCGCGGGGACGGCACAAGAGACCCAGTACTTC
TRBJ2-7,.,TRBV6-5,.,CASQSGPSSYEQYF,TGTGCCAGCCAAAGCGGGCCGAGCTCCTACGAGCAGTACTTC
TRBJ1-4,.,TRBV7-2,.,CASSFPPGEKLFF,TGTGCCAGCAGCTTTCCCCCGGGGGAAAAACTGTTTTTT
TRBJ2-3,.,TRBV5-4,.,CASSLQGSDTQYF,TGTGCCAGCAGCTTGCAGGGTTCAGATACGCAGTATTTT
TRBJ2-5,.,TRBV7-9,TRBD2,CASSPPGTSGEETQYF,TGTGCCAGCAGCCCCCCCGGGACTAGCGGAGAAGAGACCCAGTACTTC
TRBJ1-1,.,TRBV7-9,TRBD1,CASSFGTDAEAFF,TGTGCCAGCAGCTTCGGGACAGACGCTGAAGCTTTCTTT
TRBJ2-2,.,TRBV10-2,TRBD2,CASRPLAGGQTGELFF,TGCGCCAGCAGGCCCCTAGCGGGGGGGCAAACCGGGGAGCTGTTTTTT